The text below deals with one T cell receptor (beta chain). What it binds is unknown. This sample is drawn from a study of spatial heterogeneity in lung cancer. Study context: A unique TCR and UMI combination showed up more than ten times in raw reads, on average.

Germline V gene sequence: CDR1 SGHRS, CDR2 YFSETQ. The CDR3 has 14 amino acids. V gave up 3 bases and J gave up 3 bases; unmatched junction bases: 5. The sample's time point: sample taken at primary tumor resection. Whole RNA, which was extracted from tumor, nontumor lung tissue or frozen PBMC, was sequenced without any cell sorting. The approximately 72 donors had untreated early-stage non-small cell lung cancer. Unique molecular identifiers tagged every individual TCR cDNA molecule. MiXCR was run by TCRdb on the 5' RACE reads, yielding one entry per CDR3 protein. The sample comprises some 44,000 distinct CDR3 sequences, roughly an eighth of which are singletons, and 56% rests with the top ten. Study-wide results and caveats: The appearance of ubiquitous expanded tumor TCRs in blood was greater at resection than follow-up.

The material sequenced was PBMCs, taken at surgery. This receptor was identified in a male donor with early-stage non-small cell lung cancer. The chain uses TRBV5-1 and TRBJ1-1, with 7 bases fitting TRBD1. CDR3 residues: CASSSSGGDTEAFF. DNA of the CDR3: TGCGCCAGCAGCTCTTCAGGGGGAGACACTGAAGCTTTCTTT.